This TCR beta chain came from a study of CD8 T cells in ankylosing spondylitis. TCRdb re-called the 5' RACE reads through MiXCR, storing one row per CDR3 protein. The sample yields some 37,000 distinct CDR3 sequences, roughly 13% seen once. The germline gives CDR1 SEHNR, CDR2 FQNEAQ (reference sequence). CDR3 length: 12 residues. Trimming cost V 4 bases and J 3 bases, with 7 bases left between them. The receptor was isolated from a male donor with ankylosing spondylitis. Input material: synovial fluid, either unsorted or a sorted T cell fraction (not recorded which). The chain links TRBV7-9 to TRBJ2-7; no reliable D call. The CDR3 region has the DNA TGTGCCAGCAGCTCCGACGGCTACGAGCAGTACTTC. This codes for CASSSDGYEQYF.